Below, one T cell receptor (beta chain) is given with its context. Its antigen is not identified. Amplification by 5'RACE using constant-segment primers produced TCR alpha and TCR beta cDNA libraries that carried sample barcodes and UMIs. TCRdb recomputed calls from the 5' RACE reads with MiXCR, one row per CDR3 protein. In the table there are tens of thousands of distinct CDR3 sequences, roughly 16% of which are singletons. V lost 5 bases and J 2 bases, leaving 10 bases between the germline ends. Germline CDR1 SGHVS, CDR2 FQNEAQ. The CDR3 has 13 amino acids. The source of the sample is a study of T-cell memory formation after mild COVID-19. Whole-study results and caveats: CD8+ contracting clones occupied EMRA, while CD4+ ones occupied mainly CM and EM. Second-wave clones reaching peak frequency on day 37 lacked confirmed SARS-CoV-2 specificity.

The receptor was derived from a man between 18 and 35 years old who had mild COVID-19 (a few samples of this study predate the infection). Cell type and time point are not known. The V and J genes are TRBV7-8 and TRBJ2-7, with D possibly being TRBD2 (6 bases). Material: PBMCs or a T cell subset sorted from them (not recorded which). CDR3 nucleotide sequence: TGTGCCAGCAGCCACCCGGGGGCCTACGAGCAGTACTTC. Translation gives CASSHPGAYEQYF.